These 8 T cell receptor beta chains were all obtained from the same sample, sequenced in a study of low-dose radiotherapy and immunotherapy resistance in tumors. Time point of the sample: before trial treatment. TRAV- and TRBV-specific primers primed first-strand cDNA, covering alpha and beta chains. The authors ran 15 to 20 PCR cycles to amplify TCRs with a constant-region primer and V-primer adapter. Via MiXCR, TCRdb re-called the reads, giving one row per CDR3 protein. The data hold some 57,000 distinct CDR3 sequences, with approximately 25% observed a single time. Material: PBMCs, obtained before treatment. All receptors derive from a male donor with prostate cancer.

There are many counts of this clonotype. V usage is TRBV2 and J usage is TRBJ2-7; possibly TRBD2 for D (7 bases). Per the germline V gene, CDR1 is SNHLY and CDR2 is FYNNEI. The CDR3 covers 16 residues. V was clipped by 8 bases and J by 0 bases, with 20 bases between them. CDR3 amino acids: CASWGRGSPNSYEQYF. The CDR3 DNA reads as TGTGCCAGCTGGGGGCGCGGGAGCCCCAACTCCTACGAGCAGTACTTC.

J is TRBJ1-1 and V is TRBV5-1; D is uncertain. The CDR3 sequence is 13 residues long. Germline CDR1 reads SGHRS; CDR2 reads YFSETQ. V lost 5 bases to trimming and J lost 3 bases, with 11 bases between them. CDR3: CASSQVLDTEAFF. CDR3 sequence (DNA): TGCGCCAGCAGTCAGGTTTTGGACACTGAAGCTTTCTTT.

V is TRBV6-2 or TRBV6-3 and J is TRBJ2-3; D call uncertain. V dropped 5 bases and J dropped 10 bases, with 13 bases sitting between them. Looked up from germline, CDR1 is MNHEY and CDR2 is SVGEGT. The CDR3 is 12 amino acids. CDR3: CASSPDGVAQYF. CDR3 in DNA: TGTGCCAGCAGTCCGGACGGAGTGGCGCAGTATTTT.

This chain links TRBV5-1 with TRBJ2-1; 8 bases match TRBD1. Germline CDR1 SGHRS, CDR2 YFSETQ. The CDR3 totals 16 residues. Trimming removed 4 bases from V and 6 bases from J; junction bases left unmatched: 12. The CDR3 spells CASSANRQGLGNEQFF. The CDR3 region has the DNA TGCGCCAGCAGCGCAAATCGACAGGGGTTAGGCAATGAGCAGTTCTTC.

The V gene is TRBV6-8, the J gene TRBJ2-4, with D possibly matching TRBD2 (5 bases). The V gene lost 6 bases and the J gene lost 5 bases, with 11 bases spanning the gap. The CDR3 is made up of 13 amino acids. Per germline, CDR1 MNHGY and CDR2 SAAAGT. The CDR3 loop reads CASSRGWQNIQYF. In DNA, the CDR3 is TGTGCCAGCAGCCGGGGATGGCAAAACATTCAGTACTTC.

This clonotype was seen many times. This sequence joins TRBV7-8 and TRBJ2-7, with 7 positions matching TRBD2. Germline CDR1 reads SGHVS; CDR2 reads FQNEAQ. Trimming took 6 bases from V and 4 from J; bases not matched to a gene: 12. The length of the CDR3 is 15 residues. CDR3 in DNA: TGTGCCAGCAGGCGTCTGGCGGGAGAGCGATACGAGCAGTACTTC. Translating it yields CASRRLAGERYEQYF.

This clonotype was observed at least ten times. The chain couples TRBV23-1 to TRBJ2-2, with 8 bases identical to TRBD1. TRBV23-1 is an ORF; its function is uncertain. V lost 4 bases and J lost 2; bases outside the gene matches: 9. There are 17 residues in the CDR3. CDR3 sequence (DNA): TGCGCCAGCAGTCGCCCAGGGGGCGCATGCAACACCGGGGAGCTGTTTTTT. It translates to CASSRPGGACNTGELFF.

This clonotype was recorded many times. A read error may produce the germline difference seen at one junction end. The chain joins TRBV2 to TRBJ2-1, with 8 bases lining up with TRBD2. Germline V gene data show CDR1 as SNHLY and CDR2 as FYNNEI. CDR3 length: 11 residues. CDR3 sequence reads: CASSRLARAVF. DNA of the CDR3: TGTGCCAGCAGTCGACTAGCGAGGGCAGTCTTC.